A single T cell receptor (beta chain) is shown here with its context. The table lists this clonotype with many counts. Its recognized antigen is unknown. Per-nucleotide qualities are absent, and no much larger clonotype sits a single base away. This sample is part of a study of regulatory T cells in long-lasting Graves disease listed by TCRdb under 2021. For the study in its entirety: Antithyroid drugs had been taken for less than 3 months by newly diagnosed Graves' disease patients. This study used TCR sequencing and RNA sequencing of peripheral blood to compare persistent Graves' disease patients against newly diagnosed Graves' disease patients. The study was conducted in China and was registered as a clinical trial. A total of roughly 35 samples underwent TCR sequencing: about 13 from persistent and roughly 20 from newly diagnosed Graves' disease patients. Broad study findings and their caveats: Only peripheral blood was studied, because thyroid tissue, the primary lesion, was inaccessible. A larger number of public clonotypes was shared among persistent patients (around 2,500) than among newly diagnosed patients (more than 850). Persistent Graves' disease patients showed lower TCR Shannon entropy and fewer highly expanded clones than newly diagnosed patients, suggesting clonal expansion. As a limitation, the authors acknowledged that the small sample size may reduce accuracy. Sequencing and analysis were limited to the TCR beta chain.

To prepare the library, multiplex PCR was applied. The data were produced on an Illumina HiSeq 4000. TCR beta libraries were built with iRepertoire HTBI primers and Arm-PCR amplification of CDR3 regions. Gel purification was performed on PCR products prior to sequencing. Concerning the study's data processing: Across samples, around 58 TRBV and 13 to 15 TRBJ segments were identified and used for gene usage analysis of CDR3 amino acid clonotypes. COPE and FqMerger were used to merge filtered high-quality paired reads into contigs. Contigs were aligned with BLAST to IMGT TRBV, TRBD and TRBJ reference genes, and CDR3 was defined per IMGT. Any clonotype with a frequency above 0.1% was counted as a highly expanded clone. Shannon entropy was used to measure repertoire diversity, and the Gini coefficient was used to measure V-J evenness. Clonotypes shared by more than one individual were considered public. Through fastp at Q25 and MiXCR, TCRdb rebuilt clones from the public reads, retaining in-frame beta chains. Entries that share a CDR3 protein sequence are merged under the most common genes and DNA. None of the V and J calls come from the authors' own analysis; TCRdb made them. Within this sample are some 490,000 distinct CDR3 sequences, with more than 10% of them counted one time only. Of the sample, roughly 9.3% falls within the top ten clones.

This specimen's time point label, interpreted: newly diagnosed GD, antithyroid drugs for less than 3 months. For both TCR sequencing and RNA sequencing, RNA was extracted from PBMCs in TRIzol. The diagnosis of Graves' disease was made according to American Thyroid Association guidelines. Recruitment of patients was carried out at an endocrinology department in Xi'an, China. Each patient gave about 9.1 milliliters of peripheral blood, collected in an EDTA anticoagulant tube. Ficoll Paque Plus density gradient separation was used to isolate PBMCs, and no additional T cell sorting was done. An Agilent 2100 Bioanalyzer and agarose gel were used to check RNA quality, and a NanoDrop 2000 was used to measure RNA concentration. These data are also associated with another study on T cells in Graves' hyperthyroidism and ophthalmopathy. In that second paper, the authors write: A patient counted as having stable Graves' hyperthyroidism if no progression to ophthalmopathy occurred over 18 months of follow-up. Hyperthyroidism patients were aged 18 to 65 years and newly diagnosed, with disease duration of less than 2 months. The study excluded patients with uncontrolled infections, other autoimmune diseases, pregnancy or lactation. Diagnoses were established on the basis of clinical symptoms, serum thyroxine and TRAb, thyroid ultrasound, and orbital computed tomography. The first round of RT-PCR for the TCR CDR3 was performed with the HTBI primer set and the Qiagen OneStep RT-PCR kit. Most expanded thyroid clonotypes (frequency above 0.001) were also detected in blood, suggesting blood repertoires may reflect thyroid immune responses. Ophthalmopathy was separated from stable hyperthyroidism by a 13 V-J signature model, with over 85% sensitivity and roughly 81% specificity obtained in cross-validation and 80%/75% obtained in testing. In validation, the model predicted progression to ophthalmopathy a median of roughly 6.2 months before onset, with about 64% sensitivity and roughly 79% specificity. TCR V-J signatures able to tell the groups apart were searched for in a discovery cohort of approximately 95 patients, of whom 43 had Graves' ophthalmopathy and around 57 had stable Graves' hyperthyroidism. An independent validation cohort of around 20 hyperthyroidism patients and 17 patients who later progressed to ophthalmopathy tested prospective prediction of ophthalmopathy. For training and testing, the 80 to 100 patients in the discovery cohort were randomly divided in a 7:3 ratio. In addition, the study compared T-cell repertoires in thyroid tissue and in blood from six Graves' hyperthyroidism patients. After sampling, hyperthyroidism patients received methimazole starting at 30 mg daily, and ophthalmopathy patients received high-dose intravenous methylprednisolone. Libraries were constructed in a second round of multiplex PCR, after which size selection and purification were performed. Paired-end sequencing of the libraries was performed with 100 bp reads on an Illumina HiSeq2000. SOAPnuke was used to process the raw data, throwing out any read that contained adapters or uncalled bases, had a mean Phred below 15, or lacked an exact constant-primer or identifier match. High-quality paired reads were merged with COPE v1.2.5, and unique nucleotide sequences were defined as clonotypes. MiTCR v1.1 was used to align clonotypes to the IMGT TRBV, TRBD and TRBJ reference segments. The analysis was restricted to V-J combinations with a frequency above 0.0001, which together covered about 99% of the repertoires. A TCS score was defined as the ratio of F50 (clonal expansion) to E x V (chaos), with BLOSUM62-based TCRdist applied between CDR3 peptides within each V-J. Welch's t-statistics and random forest reduced around 520 V-J features to 13, which were used in a naive Bayes classifier (R e1071). Sample size was not statistically predetermined, and blinding of investigators to group allocation was not performed. The paper describes TCR Vbeta CDR3 sequencing of 120 to 150 peripheral blood samples, made up of about 40 ophthalmopathy patients, 70 to 75 hyperthyroidism patients and about 17 progressor patients.

The sequence was collected from a woman in her 30s with Graves disease. Donor details come from another sample of the same person, matched by shared clones. The input for sequencing was peripheral blood mononuclear cells (PBMCs), taken at new diagnosis, from a patient treated with antithyroid drugs.

This receptor has the CDR3 CASSLRNNEKLFF. The sequence in DNA is TGTGCCAGCAGCTTGAGGAATAATGAAAAACTGTTTTTT. The chain links TRBV5-4 with TRBJ1-4; there is no confident call for the D gene. CDR1 SGHNT and CDR2 YYREEE were looked up in the germline V gene (reference sequence). V and J are truncated by 1 base and 4 bases respectively, leaving an intervening sequence of 5 bases. CDR3 length: 13 amino acids, cysteine to phenylalanine. Only the CDR3 part of the read is kept: 39 bases, read in frame from the first base.